Shown below are 25 T cell receptor beta chains from a single sample sequenced in a study of T cells in Graves' hyperthyroidism and ophthalmopathy. RNA transcripts yielded amplified TCR beta CDR3 regions. TCR CDR3 regions were first amplified by RT-PCR with HTBI primers. TCRdb reprocessed the multiplex PCR reads with MiXCR, giving one entry per CDR3 protein. In the table there are some 500,000 distinct CDR3 sequences, 14% of which are singletons. The sequenced sample was blood. These receptors originate from a woman aged 18 to 35 with Graves' hyperthyroidism.

The sample holds a few counts of this clonotype. This sequence joins TRBV4-1 and TRBJ1-4; TRBD1 might be the D (6 bases). CDR1 is MGHRA, CDR2 YSYEKL, per germline. Trimming took 4 bases from V and 8 from J, leaving 17 bases between them. There are 15 residues in the CDR3. The CDR3 sequence is CASSPRGGDREKLFF. The CDR3 nucleotides read TGCGCCAGCAGCCCTCGGGGGGGCGATAGGGAAAAACTGTTTTTT.

V gene TRBV6-2 or TRBV6-3 combines with J gene TRBJ1-1; D call uncertain. Germline CDR1 MNHEY, CDR2 SVGEGT. The length of the CDR3 is 12 residues. V lost 2 bases and J 11 bases, leaving 12 bases between the germline ends. The CDR3 here is CASSYAEAGAFF. For the CDR3, the DNA is TGTGCCAGCAGTTACGCGGAGGCCGGGGCTTTCTTT.

This clonotype came up many times. J is TRBJ2-3 and V is TRBV6-5, with 13 bases lining up with TRBD2. Germline lookup yields CDR1 MNHEY and CDR2 SVGAGI. The CDR3 has 19 amino acids. Unmatched junction bases numbered 10, after V lost 2 bases and J lost 2 bases. The CDR3 DNA reads TGTGCCAGCAGTTACCCCGGACTAGCGGGAGCCCTTAACACAGATACGCAGTATTTT. Its translation is CASSYPGLAGALNTDTQYF.

In its sample, this clonotype was seen many times. The rearrangement uses TRBV7-3 and TRBJ1-1; 9 bases align to TRBD1. Germline assignment: CDR1 SGHTA and CDR2 FQGTGA. J lost 3 bases, V lost 6 bases, and 2 bases had no gene match. The CDR3 runs 13 residues. DNA for the CDR3: TGTGCCAGCAGTCGGACAGGGGACACTGAAGCTTTCTTT. It translates to CASSRTGDTEAFF.

This chain connects TRBV18 to TRBJ1-1; TRBD1 agrees at 11 bases. The CDR3 spans 17 residues. Unmatched junction bases numbered 5, after V lost 1 base and J lost 1 base. Germline CDR1 KGHSH, CDR2 LQKENI. The CDR3: CASSPLGTGGRNTEAFF. In nucleotides, the CDR3 is TGTGCCAGCTCACCACTTGGGACAGGGGGGAGGAACACTGAAGCTTTCTTT.

The table lists this clonotype with many counts. The J gene is TRBJ2-2, the V gene TRBV9, with D uncertain. The germline gives CDR1 SGDLS, CDR2 YYNGEE. The ends were cut back, 6 bases at V and 0 bases at J, with 9 bases in the middle. This CDR3 comprises 14 residues. CDR3 DNA: TGTGCCAGCAAGGGTTCCCCGAACACCGGGGAGCTGTTTTTT. Translated, it gives CASKGSPNTGELFF.

The sample holds many counts of this clonotype. J is TRBJ2-1 and V is TRBV20-1; D is unclear. This CDR3 comprises 11 residues. Germline V lookup: CDR1 DFQATT, CDR2 SNEGSKA (reference sequence). Trimming shortened V by 5 bases and J by 10 bases, and 12 bases separated the two germline ends. The chain's CDR3 is CSALVVGEQFF. The CDR3 coding sequence is TGCAGTGCTTTAGTGGTTGGGGAGCAGTTCTTC.

At least ten counts were recorded for this clonotype. The chain has TRBV12-3 or TRBV12-4 and TRBJ1-5; 7 bases agree with TRBD1. The J segment lost 4 bases and the V segment lost 5 bases, leaving 5 bases of the junction unmatched. The CDR3 sequence is 14 residues long. The CDR3 coding sequence is TGTGCCAGCAGTCTCCTGACAGGGAATCAGCCCCAGCATTTT. This gives the protein CASSLLTGNQPQHF.

This clonotype was detected only a few times. This rearrangement joins TRBV5-6 to TRBJ2-1; a possible D gene is TRBD2 (6 bases). Looked up from germline, CDR1 is SGHDT and CDR2 is YYEEEE. The V end lost 4 bases, the J end lost 3 bases, and 14 bases lay between the germline ends. The CDR3 runs to 15 residues. The CDR3 here is CASSHRRVFYNEQFF. The CDR3 bases are TGTGCCAGCAGCCATCGGAGGGTCTTCTACAATGAGCAGTTCTTC.

The V gene is TRBV7-2, the J gene TRBJ1-2; D remains unclear. The germline V gene has CDR1 SGHTA and CDR2 FQGNSA. Deletions cut 3 bases from V and 4 bases from J, with 9 bases between. This CDR3 has 13 residues. The CDR3 DNA is TGTGCCAGCAGCTTGCGACCGGGCTATGGCTACACCTTC. As protein: CASSLRPGYGYTF.

This clonotype has ten or more counts. V is TRBV12-5 and J is TRBJ2-2; D may be TRBD1 or TRBD2 (5 bases each). There are 15 residues in the CDR3. From germline, CDR1 is LGHNT and CDR2 FRNRAP. Trimming shortened V by 1 base and J by 8 bases, and 14 bases separated the two germline ends. CDR3 in amino acids: CASGLDWGTPGELFF. The CDR3 region has the DNA TGTGCTAGTGGTTTGGACTGGGGGACCCCGGGGGAGCTGTTTTTT. Together with reference TRBV12-5 and TRBJ2-2, the CDR3 gives the full variable domain: DARVTQTPRHKVTEMGQEVTMRCQPILGHNTVFWYRQTMMQGLELLAYFRNRAPLDDSGMPKDRFSAEMPDATLATLKIQPSEPRDSAVYFCASGLDWGTPGELFFGEGSRLTVL.

The chain links TRBV7-3 to TRBJ2-1, with 10 bases lining up with TRBD2. CDR3 length: 15 residues. V lost 6 bases to trimming and J lost 5 bases; unmatched junction nucleotides: 7. The germline CDR1 and CDR2 sequences are SGHTA and FQGTGA. The CDR3 DNA is TGTGCCAGCAGATACGGACTAGCGGATAACAATGAGCAGTTCTTC. This codes for CASRYGLADNNEQFF. Supplemented by reference TRBV7-3 and TRBJ2-1, the full variable domain reads GAGVSQTPSNKVTEKGKYVELRCDPISGHTALYWYRQSLGQGPEFLIYFQGTGAADDSGLPNDRFFAVRPEGSVSTLKIQRTERGDSAVYLCASRYGLADNNEQFFGPGTRLTVL.

The V call is TRBV20-1, the J call TRBJ2-3; D gene ambiguous. The length of the CDR3 is 11 residues. Trimming left V 6 bases short and J 5 bases short, with 9 bases between. Germline V gene data show CDR1 as DFQATT and CDR2 as SNEGSKA (reference sequence). Here the CDR3 reads CSAPRKDTQYF. The CDR3 coding sequence is TGCAGTGCCCCGCGGAAAGATACGCAGTATTTT.

This clonotype has a count of ten or more. The chain combines TRBV12-3 or TRBV12-4 with TRBJ2-5; D not certain. V dropped 8 bases and J dropped 1 base, with 11 bases sitting between them. This CDR3 has 13 amino acids. CDR3 loop: CASGPGFQETQYF. CDR3 DNA sequence: TGTGCCAGCGGGCCTGGTTTCCAAGAGACCCAGTACTTC.

In this sample, this clonotype turned up many times. The J gene is TRBJ2-7, the V gene TRBV11-3; D unresolved. Trimming left V 5 bases short and J 3 bases short, with 20 bases between. The CDR3 consists of 16 residues. The germline V gene encodes CDR1 SGHNT and CDR2 YENEEA. This CDR3 is CASSTTILLNNYEQYF. The CDR3 DNA is TGTGCCAGCAGCACGACCATCCTACTGAATAACTACGAGCAGTACTTC.

This clonotype has at least ten counts. This rearrangement joins TRBV11-2 to TRBJ1-5, with D maybe TRBD1 (6 bases). Germline-derived CDR1 and CDR2 are SGHAT and FQNNGV. The CDR3 extends over 15 amino acids. V gave up 0 bases and J gave up 5 bases, with 11 bases separating them. The DNA of the CDR3 is TGTGCCAGCAGCTTAGATGGGACATTAGATCAGCCCCAGCATTTT. It codes for CASSLDGTLDQPQHF. Variable domain in full (rest from reference TRBV11-2 and TRBJ1-5): EAGVAQSPRYKIIEKRQSVAFWCNPISGHATLYWYQQILGQGPKLLIQFQNNGVVDDSQLPKDRFSAERLKGVDSTLKIQPAKLEDSAVYLCASSLDGTLDQPQHFGDGTRLSIL.

This clonotype was observed at least ten times. The chain has TRBV11-3 and TRBJ2-1, with 9 bases that match TRBD2. Per the germline V gene, CDR1 is SGHNT and CDR2 is YENEEA. The J segment lost 10 bases and the V segment lost 5 bases, leaving 9 bases of the junction unmatched. CDR3 length: 14 amino acids. The CDR3 DNA reads TGTGCCAGCAGCAGAGGACTAGCGCGGGAGGAGCAGTTCTTC. Protein: CASSRGLAREEQFF.

At least ten counts were recorded for this clonotype. This sequence joins TRBV7-9 and TRBJ2-3; no clear D. Per the germline V gene, CDR1 is SEHNR and CDR2 is FQNEAQ (reference sequence). This CDR3 region has 15 residues. Trimming took off 8 bases at V and 2 bases at J, with 17 bases between the two ends. Here the CDR3 reads CASCRRSADTDTQYF. The CDR3 coding sequence is TGTGCCAGCTGCCGCCGGTCAGCCGACACAGATACGCAGTATTTT.

This clonotype occurred many times. The gene calls are TRBV6-5 and TRBJ2-1, with TRBD1 matching over 7 bases. The V segment lost 2 bases and the J segment 4 bases; nucleotides outside the gene matches: 11. The germline CDR1 and CDR2 sequences are MNHEY and SVGAGI. The CDR3 contains 17 residues. The CDR3 sequence: CASSYGLGGVLYNEQFF. The CDR3 bases are TGTGCCAGCAGTTACGGGTTAGGGGGCGTTTTGTACAATGAGCAGTTCTTC.

This clonotype has just a few counts. The chain couples TRBV20-1 to TRBJ2-2; 14 bases line up with TRBD2. Germline V lookup: CDR1 DFQATT, CDR2 SNEGSKA (reference sequence). This CDR3 contains 16 residues. V gave up 6 bases and J gave up 6 bases; unmatched junction bases: 9. The CDR3 DNA is TGCAGTGCGTCGGGACTAGCGGGAGTCCCCCCCGGGGAGCTGTTTTTT. This codes for CSASGLAGVPPGELFF.

This clonotype has ten or more counts. V is TRBV13 and J is TRBJ1-1, with TRBD1 matching over 7 bases. The CDR3 runs 13 residues. Per the germline V gene, CDR1 is PRHDT and CDR2 is FYEKMQ (reference sequence). J gave up 5 bases and V 3 bases, and 3 bases lay outside the gene matches. CDR3 sequence: CASSFWGQTEAFF. Here the CDR3 DNA reads TGTGCCAGCAGCTTTTGGGGACAGACTGAAGCTTTCTTT.

The V gene is TRBV9, the J gene TRBJ1-5; D possibly corresponds to TRBD1 (5 bases). Trimming removed 4 bases from V and 3 bases from J, with 14 bases in between. The CDR3 totals 15 residues. CDR1 and CDR2 (germline): SGDLS, YYNGEE. CDR3 DNA sequence: TGTGCCAGCAGCATTACAGGCAGGTTCAATCAGCCCCAGCATTTT. It encodes CASSITGRFNQPQHF. The full variable domain, completed using reference TRBV9 and TRBJ1-5, is DSGVTQTPKHLITATGQRVTLRCSPRSGDLSVYWYQQSLDQGLQFLIQYYNGEERAKGNILERFSAQQFPDLHSELNLSSLELGDSALYFCASSITGRFNQPQHFGDGTRLSIL.

This clonotype was picked up a small number of times. V usage is TRBV19 and J usage is TRBJ2-1; D remains unclear. V lost 3 bases and J 1 base, leaving 7 bases between the germline ends. Per germline, CDR1 LNHDA and CDR2 SQIVND (reference sequence). This CDR3 contains 14 residues. The CDR3 region is CASSILESYNEQFF. For the CDR3, the DNA is TGTGCCAGTAGTATTCTAGAGTCCTACAATGAGCAGTTCTTC.

This clonotype was counted at least ten times. The genes are TRBV30 and TRBJ1-2; unclear D gene. CDR3 length: 13 amino acids. The germline CDR1 and CDR2 sequences are GTSNPN and SVGIG (reference sequence). Trimming took 0 bases from V and 5 from J, leaving 10 bases between them. CDR3 nucleotide sequence: TGTGCCTGGAGTGTCACCAATCCTTATGGCTACACCTTC. This encodes CAWSVTNPYGYTF.

The sample holds many counts of this clonotype. The V call is TRBV5-1, the J call TRBJ2-1; 9 bases fit TRBD2. Germline trimming cut 2 bases from V and 5 bases from J; bases unmatched to any gene: 2. Germline V lookup: CDR1 SGHRS, CDR2 YFSETQ. CDR3 length equals 14 residues. The CDR3 coding sequence is TGCGCCAGCAGCTTCAGCGGGAGGAACAATGAGCAGTTCTTC. Translating gives CASSFSGRNNEQFF.